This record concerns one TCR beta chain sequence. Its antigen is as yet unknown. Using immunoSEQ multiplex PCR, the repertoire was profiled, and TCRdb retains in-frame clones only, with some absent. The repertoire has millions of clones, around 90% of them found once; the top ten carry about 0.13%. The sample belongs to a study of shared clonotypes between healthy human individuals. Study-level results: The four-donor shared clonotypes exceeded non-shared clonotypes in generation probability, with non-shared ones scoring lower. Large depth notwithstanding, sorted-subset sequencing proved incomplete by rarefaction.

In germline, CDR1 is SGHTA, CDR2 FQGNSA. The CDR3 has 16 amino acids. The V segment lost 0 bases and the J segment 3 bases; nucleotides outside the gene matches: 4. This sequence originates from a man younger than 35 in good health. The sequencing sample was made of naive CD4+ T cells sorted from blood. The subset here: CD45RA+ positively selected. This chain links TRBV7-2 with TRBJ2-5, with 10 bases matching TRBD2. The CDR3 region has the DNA TGTGCCAGCAGCTTAGCGCTCGGGACTAGCGAAGAGACCCAGTACTTC. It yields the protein CASSLALGTSEETQYF.